This T cell receptor (beta chain) was recovered during a study of blood T cell repertoires in COVID-19 (dated by TCRdb to 2018 to 2020). With regard to the full study: Samples covering the acute and convalescent phases of COVID-19 were provided by collaborators in the United States, Italy and Spain. The repertoires were released in a freely available public database intended as a resource for research on the immune response to SARS-CoV-2. Where HLA class I and class II types were available, the types were taken from metadata supplied by the sample provider, not from assay-based typing. Samples came from the ongoing ImmuneRACE study (first 160 participants) plus 1,254 subjects from 6 global collaborators. Subjects who had been exposed to COVID-19, were actively infected with it, or had recovered from it provided the deeply sampled blood TCRbeta repertoires that made up the dataset. Nearly every sample came with metadata listing a de-identified subject ID, COVID-19 status, age in years and sex. The material from the prospective study consisted of cDNA or gDNA derived from T cells, B-cell-depleted T cells, or PBMCs.

The immunoSEQ Assay, a bias-controlled multiplex PCR, was used to amplify TCRbeta CDR3 regions from genomic DNA. In the authors' own workflow: Within the assay, amplification of reference gene primers was used to estimate how many nucleated cells each sample contained. Sequence reads were collapsed and filtered to measure the absolute abundance of every unique TCRbeta CDR3 rearrangement. Productive Simpson clonality was computed per sample as the square root of Simpson's diversity index over productive rearrangements. Here the immuneACCESS table is served through TCRdb, limited to in-frame sequences with V and J called. Missing clones are a known gap in these copies; in checked studies unresolved V genes cover under half, and the rest lacks a known reason. V and J calls and clone size follow that table, whereas D and trimming were derived from the DNA. The sample table shows 350,000 to 450,000 clones, and just over 90% are seen once. Of the sample, about 0.9% falls within the top ten clones.

The CDR3 covers 16 residues, taking in both the cysteine and the phenylalanine. Here the CDR3 DNA is all that survives: 48 bases in frame from base 1. V is cut by 0 bases and J by 0 bases, and the space between the germline ends is 11 bases. According to the germline V gene (reference sequence), CDR1 reads LNHNV and CDR2 reads YYDKDF. As concerns this clone: The antigen it recognizes is unknown. Nothing much larger sits one base from this clone, and base qualities are not available.

Enrolling through a virtual design, the prospective study's participants ranged in age from roughly 18 to 95 years and lived across 24 United States geographic areas. In the prospective study, cohorts were assigned on the basis of participant-reported clinical history obtained from a screening survey and a study questionnaire. Exposed participants had been in contact with someone with a PCR-confirmed or clinician-diagnosed COVID-19 case within 2 weeks of study entry. In the prospective study, whole blood, serum and a nasopharyngeal or oropharyngeal swab were collected from each participant by mobile phlebotomists. Additional blood draws and questionnaires over an approximately two-month period could optionally be provided by prospective study participants. Before DNA extraction, prospective study blood samples were shipped either frozen or at room temperature. General conclusions and limits of the study: The amount of clinical and demographic metadata varied by source and participant and was provided uncurated.

Sequences were obtained from PBMCs or T cells enriched from blood (not recorded which). Recombination linked TRBV15 to TRBJ1-2; the D segment cannot be called with confidence. The TCR was taken from a woman aged 40-49 years who had been exposed to COVID-19. The CDR3 region: CATSRDRVRANYGYTF. The nucleotide sequence is given as TGTGCCACCAGCAGAGATCGGGTCAGAGCTAACTATGGCTACACCTTC.